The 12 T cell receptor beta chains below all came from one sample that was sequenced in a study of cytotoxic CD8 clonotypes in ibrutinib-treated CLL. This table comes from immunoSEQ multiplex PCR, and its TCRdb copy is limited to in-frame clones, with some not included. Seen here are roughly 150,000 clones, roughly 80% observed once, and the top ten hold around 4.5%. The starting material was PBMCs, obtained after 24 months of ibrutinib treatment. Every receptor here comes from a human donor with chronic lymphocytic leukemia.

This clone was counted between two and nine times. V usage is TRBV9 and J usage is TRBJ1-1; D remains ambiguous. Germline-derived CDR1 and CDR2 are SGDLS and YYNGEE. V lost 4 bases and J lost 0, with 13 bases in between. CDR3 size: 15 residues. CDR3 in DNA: TGTGCCAGCAGCCCGACATCACCTATGAACACTGAAGCTTTCTTT. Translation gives CASSPTSPMNTEAFF.

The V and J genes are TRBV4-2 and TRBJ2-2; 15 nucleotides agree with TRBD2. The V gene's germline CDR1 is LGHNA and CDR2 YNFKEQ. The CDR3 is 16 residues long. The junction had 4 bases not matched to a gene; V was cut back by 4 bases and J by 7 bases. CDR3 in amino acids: CASSPGLAGGLGELFF. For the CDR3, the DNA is TGTGCCAGCAGCCCTGGACTAGCGGGGGGGCTCGGGGAGCTGTTTTTT.

CDR3 sequence: CASSIVVSVRVLTGELFF. CDR3 DNA: TGTGCCAGTAGTATAGTTGTTTCTGTCAGGGTACTCACCGGGGAGCTGTTTTTT. This chain connects TRBV19 to TRBJ2-2; perhaps TRBD1 as D (5 bases). V dropped 1 base and J dropped 4 bases, with 19 bases sitting between them. The V gene's germline CDR1 is LNHDA and CDR2 SQIVND (reference sequence). There are 18 residues in the CDR3.

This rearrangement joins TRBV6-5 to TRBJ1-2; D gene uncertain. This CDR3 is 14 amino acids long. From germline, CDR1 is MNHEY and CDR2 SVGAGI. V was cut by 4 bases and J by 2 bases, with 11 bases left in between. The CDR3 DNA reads TGTGCCAGCAGTTTCCTAGGGAAGAACTATGGCTACACCTTC. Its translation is CASSFLGKNYGYTF.

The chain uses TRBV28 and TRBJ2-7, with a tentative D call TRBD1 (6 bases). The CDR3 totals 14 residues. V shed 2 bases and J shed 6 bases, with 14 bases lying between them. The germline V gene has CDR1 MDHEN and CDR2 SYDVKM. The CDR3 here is CASSLAGTRLEQYF. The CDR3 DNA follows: TGTGCCAGCAGTTTAGCCGGGACAAGACTCGAGCAGTACTTC.

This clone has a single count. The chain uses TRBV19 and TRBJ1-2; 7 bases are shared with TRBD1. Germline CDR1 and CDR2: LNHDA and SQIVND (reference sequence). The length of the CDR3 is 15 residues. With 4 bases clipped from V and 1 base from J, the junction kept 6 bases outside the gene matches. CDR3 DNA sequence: TGTGCCAGTAGTACCCTGGGACAGCTTAACTATGGCTACACCTTC. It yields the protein CASSTLGQLNYGYTF.

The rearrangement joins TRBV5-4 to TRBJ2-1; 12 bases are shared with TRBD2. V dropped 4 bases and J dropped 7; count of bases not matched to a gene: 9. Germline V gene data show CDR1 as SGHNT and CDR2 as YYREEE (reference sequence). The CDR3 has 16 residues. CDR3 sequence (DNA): TGTGCCAGCAGCCGCGCTACTAGCGGGGGGCAAAATGAGCAGTTCTTC. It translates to CASSRATSGGQNEQFF.

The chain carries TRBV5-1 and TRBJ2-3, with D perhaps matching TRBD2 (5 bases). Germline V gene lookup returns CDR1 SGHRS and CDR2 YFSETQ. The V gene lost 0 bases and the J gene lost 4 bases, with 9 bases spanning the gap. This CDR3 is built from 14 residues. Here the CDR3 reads CASSLAEGADTQYF. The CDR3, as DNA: TGCGCCAGCAGCTTGGCCGAGGGAGCAGATACGCAGTATTTT.

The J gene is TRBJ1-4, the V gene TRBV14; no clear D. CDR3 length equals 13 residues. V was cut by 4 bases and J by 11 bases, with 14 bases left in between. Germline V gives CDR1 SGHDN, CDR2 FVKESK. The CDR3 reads CASSPSSVVKLFF. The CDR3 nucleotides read TGTGCCAGCAGCCCCTCCTCGGTTGTGAAACTGTTTTTT.

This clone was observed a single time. CDR3 sequence (DNA): TGTGCCAGCAGCTTGAGTCTCGCGAACACCGGGGAGCTGTTTTTT. Residues: CASSLSLANTGELFF. V usage is TRBV5-4 and J usage is TRBJ2-2; D is uncertain. V was trimmed by 1 base and J by 0 bases, leaving 7 bases between them. Germline-derived CDR1 and CDR2 are SGHNT and YYREEE (reference sequence). The CDR3 is 15 residues long.

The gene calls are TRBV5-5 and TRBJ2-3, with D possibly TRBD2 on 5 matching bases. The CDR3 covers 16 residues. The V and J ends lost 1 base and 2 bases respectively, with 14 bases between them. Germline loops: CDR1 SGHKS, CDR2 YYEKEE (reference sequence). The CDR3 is CASSLRWERNTDTQYF. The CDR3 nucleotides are TGTGCCAGCAGCTTGCGGTGGGAGCGTAACACAGATACGCAGTATTTT.

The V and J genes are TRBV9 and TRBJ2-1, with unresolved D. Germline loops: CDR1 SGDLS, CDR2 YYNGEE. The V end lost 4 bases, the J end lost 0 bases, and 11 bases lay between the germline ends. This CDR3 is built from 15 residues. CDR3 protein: CASSYTPSSYNEQFF. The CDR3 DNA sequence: TGTGCCAGCAGCTATACACCAAGCTCCTACAATGAGCAGTTCTTC. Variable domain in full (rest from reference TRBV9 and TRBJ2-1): DSGVTQTPKHLITATGQRVTLRCSPRSGDLSVYWYQQSLDQGLQFLIQYYNGEERAKGNILERFSAQQFPDLHSELNLSSLELGDSALYFCASSYTPSSYNEQFFGPGTRLTVL.